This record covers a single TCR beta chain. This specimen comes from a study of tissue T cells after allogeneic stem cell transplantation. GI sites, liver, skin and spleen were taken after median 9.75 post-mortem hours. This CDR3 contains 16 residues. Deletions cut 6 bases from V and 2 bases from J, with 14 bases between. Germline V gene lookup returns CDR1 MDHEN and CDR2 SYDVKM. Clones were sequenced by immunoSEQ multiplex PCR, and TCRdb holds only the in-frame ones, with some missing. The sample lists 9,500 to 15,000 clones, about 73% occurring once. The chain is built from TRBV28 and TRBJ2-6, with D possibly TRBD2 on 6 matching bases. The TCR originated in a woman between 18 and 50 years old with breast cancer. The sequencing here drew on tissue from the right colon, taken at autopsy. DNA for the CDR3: TGTGCCAGCAGGCTCAGGGAGGTGGCTGGGGCCAACGTCCTGACTTTC. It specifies CASRLREVAGANVLTF. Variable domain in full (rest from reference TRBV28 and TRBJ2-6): DVKVTQSSRYLVKRTGEKVFLECVQDMDHENMFWYRQDPGLGLRLIYFSYDVKMKEKGDIPEGYSVSREKKERFSLILESASTNQTSMYLCASRLREVAGANVLTFGAGSRLTVL.